This TCR beta chain was recorded in a study of monozygotic twins with inflammatory bowel disease. Study-level results: For repertoire similarity, concordant twins did not differ from discordant twins, possibly because power was limited. Lower sharing of clonotypes with other individuals was seen in IBD patients than in healthy twins. This was most marked in patients showing signs of disease activity.

To note about this clonotype: Its antigen remains unidentified.

During cDNA synthesis, UMIs that each contained a 6-nucleotide sample barcode were added by means of template switching. TCRdb reprocessed the 5' RACE reads, keeping one entry per CDR3 protein, no DNA. The sample totals around 190,000 distinct CDR3 sequences; its top ten clones hold 1.5% to 2%. The sample consisted of blood. This TCR was sampled from a human donor with ulcerative colitis or Crohn's disease, or a healthy co-twin of an affected twin (not recorded which).

The CDR3 reads CASSKSSQRGVYNEQFF. V usage is TRBV18 and J usage is TRBJ2-1; there is no DNA to check the TCRdb D call of TRBD2. Germline V gene sequence: CDR1 KGHSH, CDR2 LQKENI. This CDR3 is built from 17 residues.